This T cell receptor beta chain was retrieved from a study of cytomegalovirus exposure and HLA in healthy donors. Across the whole study: The early release's HLA-typed donors yielded roughly 85 million unique TCRs.

CDR1 is SGDLS, CDR2 YYNGEE, per germline. V trimming: 0 bases; J trimming: 9 bases; junction bases outside the gene matches: 6. The CDR3 runs 14 residues. Study-level results: The study recorded 150 to 200 TCR beta chains that were cytomegalovirus-associated. Certain indistinguishable V segments, among them TRBV6-2 and TRBV6-3, were excluded.

Comments on this clone: Its cognate antigen is unknown.

Both 60 Vbeta primers and 13 Jbeta primers went into the PCR. Clones were read by immunoSEQ multiplex PCR, and TCRdb kept only the in-frame ones, dropping some. The sample lists approximately 200,000 clones, around four fifths occurring once. This chain links TRBV9 with TRBJ2-1, with TRBD1 matching over 7 bases. The source of this sequence is a woman in her 50s in good health and CMV-seropositive. The sequenced sample consisted of PBMCs. CDR3 DNA: TGTGCCAGCAGCGTAGAGGGGGCAACAGGTGAGCAGTTCTTC. It yields the protein CASSVEGATGEQFF.